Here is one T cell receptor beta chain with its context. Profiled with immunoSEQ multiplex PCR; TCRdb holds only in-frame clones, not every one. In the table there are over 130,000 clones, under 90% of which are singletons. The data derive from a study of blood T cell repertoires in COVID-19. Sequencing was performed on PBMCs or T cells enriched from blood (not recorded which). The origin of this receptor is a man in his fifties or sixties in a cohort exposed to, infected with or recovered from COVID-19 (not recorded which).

CDR3 loop: CASSSFAGGKEKLFF. The DNA for the CDR3 is TGTGCCAGCTCCTCATTCGCCGGGGGTAAGGAAAAACTGTTTTTT. The genes are TRBV11-2 and TRBJ1-4; D is possibly TRBD1 (5 bases). V was pared by 8 bases and J by 8 bases, with 21 bases between. The CDR3 runs to 15 residues. Looked up from germline, CDR1 is SGHAT and CDR2 is FQNNGV.